The present entry profiles one T cell receptor (beta chain) with its context. Clones were sequenced by immunoSEQ multiplex PCR, and TCRdb holds only the in-frame ones, with some missing. The sample shows roughly 120,000 clones, approximately 80% of them seen only once. The CDR3 covers 15 residues. Germline V CDR1 and CDR2: SGHTA, FQGNSA. The junction had 2 bases not matched to a gene; V was cut back by 5 bases and J by 0 bases. This entry belongs to a study of PD-1 blockade in mismatch repair-deficient tumors. The receptor comes from an adult with mismatch repair-deficient cancer. The V and J genes are TRBV7-2 and TRBJ2-1; TRBD2 agrees at 9 bases. The specimen was peripheral blood, collected about 60 weeks after starting pembrolizumab. CDR3 loop: CASSLSGSSYNEQFF. The DNA for the CDR3 is TGTGCCAGCAGCCTTAGCGGGAGCTCCTACAATGAGCAGTTCTTC.